The table lists the clone carrying this T cell receptor (beta chain) with a few counts. TCRdb redid the calling of the reads with MiXCR, one entry per CDR3 protein. The top ten hold under 8.5% of the sample, which has hundreds of thousands of distinct CDR3 sequences, around 24% seen once. This sample was included in a study of T cell repertoires in cytomegalovirus infection. The wider study: Public TCR beta signature analysis indicated the presence of both CMV infection and matching HLA type.

The germline gives CDR1 LNHDA, CDR2 SQIVND (reference sequence). V shed 4 bases, J shed 5 bases, and the junction held 4 bases outside the gene matches. CDR3 size: 14 residues. The chain carries TRBV19 and TRBJ1-5; 8 bases agree with TRBD1. Source material: CD8+ T cells from PBMCs. This sequence originates from a human donor in good health (CMV status not recorded). Some clones in this sample may be carry-over from other donors' samples. CDR3 coding DNA: TGTGCCAGTAGTACAGGGGGCGCGTATCAGCCCCAGCATTTT. This gives the protein CASSTGGAYQPQHF.